A single T cell receptor beta chain is shown here with its context. The method was immunoSEQ multiplex PCR; TCRdb's version includes in-frame clones alone and lacks a portion of them. The sample holds about 63,000 clones; about 83% are singletons and the top ten take more than 0.5%. The data were obtained in a study of OX40 agonist ivuxolimab in advanced cancers. Overall study: A partial response was reached by three patients: one with hepatocellular carcinoma and two with cutaneous melanoma.

CDR3 length equals 15 residues. CDR1 is MDHEN and CDR2 is SYDVKM in the germline V gene. V was cut by 3 bases and J by 6 bases, with 15 bases left in between. The receptor was derived from an adult with an advanced solid tumor such as melanoma, head and neck, liver or kidney cancer. This material consisted of CD4+ or CD8+ T cells sorted from blood, taken in a trial of the OX40 agonist ivuxolimab. This chain joins TRBV28 and TRBJ2-4; D is perhaps TRBD1 (5 bases). In DNA, the CDR3 is TGTGCCAGCAGTTTCCGAGGCCAGGGCGGAAACATTCAGTACTTC. It yields the protein CASSFRGQGGNIQYF.